The present T cell receptor beta chain was sequenced within a study of T cell responses to AZD1222 COVID-19 vaccine. The CDR3 extends over 17 amino acids. In germline, CDR1 is KGHSH, CDR2 LQKENI. The germline V and J ends were trimmed by 2 bases and 0 bases, with 13 bases remaining between them. Notes on the study in general: Spike-specific TCR breadth and depth both grew after two AZD1222 doses.

As concerns this clone: As yet, its antigen is unknown.

Libraries were prepared by immunoSEQ multiplex PCR; TCRdb keeps only in-frame clonotypes and omits some of them. The sample includes some 150,000 clones, 90% to 95% of them seen just once. The input for sequencing was peripheral blood, taken on day 0 of AZD1222 vaccination. The sequence derives from an adult in good health. The J gene is TRBJ1-4, the V gene TRBV18; D remains unclear. The CDR3: CASSPFLLDATNEKLFF. The CDR3, as DNA: TGTGCCAGCTCACCATTCTTACTCGATGCAACTAATGAAAAACTGTTTTTT.